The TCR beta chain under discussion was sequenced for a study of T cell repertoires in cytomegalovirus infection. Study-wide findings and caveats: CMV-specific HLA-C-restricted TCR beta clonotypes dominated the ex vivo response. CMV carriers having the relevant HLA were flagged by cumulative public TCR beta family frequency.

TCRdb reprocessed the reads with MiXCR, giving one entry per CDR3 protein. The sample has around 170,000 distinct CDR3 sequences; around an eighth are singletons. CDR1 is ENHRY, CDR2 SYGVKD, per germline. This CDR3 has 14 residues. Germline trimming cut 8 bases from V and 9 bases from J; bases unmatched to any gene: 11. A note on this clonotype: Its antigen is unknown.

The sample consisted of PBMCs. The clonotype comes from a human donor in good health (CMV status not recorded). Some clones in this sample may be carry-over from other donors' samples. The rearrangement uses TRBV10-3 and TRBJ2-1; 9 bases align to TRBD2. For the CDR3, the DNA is TGTGCCATCGAGAACGCGGGGGGGCCGGGTGAGCAGTTCTTC. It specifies CAIENAGGPGEQFF.